These 2 T cell receptor beta chains were sequenced from one sample in a study of cytomegalovirus exposure and HLA in healthy donors. The assay was immunoSEQ multiplex PCR, and TCRdb's table has in-frame clones only and misses some. The table shows around 200,000 clones, with about four fifths occurring only once. Sequences were obtained from PBMCs. Source of these receptors: a woman between 18 and 29 years old in good health and CMV-seropositive.

The rearrangement links TRBV9 to TRBJ1-1, with TRBD1 as a possible D gene (6 bases). Per the germline V gene, CDR1 is SGDLS and CDR2 is YYNGEE. Trimming left V 4 bases short and J 5 bases short, with 18 bases between. The CDR3 is made up of 15 amino acids. The CDR3, as DNA: TGTGCCAGCAGCCTCCGTTCAGGGAGGGGGACTGAAGCTTTCTTT. It is translated as CASSLRSGRGTEAFF.

This clone has only one observation. This sequence joins TRBV5-4 and TRBJ2-2; TRBD1 matches at 9 bases. V gave up 6 bases and J gave up 7 bases; unmatched junction bases: 10. Germline values: CDR1 SGHNT, CDR2 YYREEE (reference sequence). This CDR3 region has 15 residues. This CDR3 is CASKPQGASIGELFF. Here the CDR3 DNA reads TGTGCCAGCAAACCACAGGGGGCGTCGATCGGGGAGCTGTTTTTT.